This record looks at one T cell receptor (beta chain) sequence and its context. This clone has more than one count but fewer than ten. Its antigen has not been determined. There are no base qualities to consult, and no much larger clone falls within one base. The sample belongs to a study of cytomegalovirus exposure and HLA in healthy donors (dated 2017 in TCRdb). About the investigation overall: The 700 or so repertoires of the first cohort and the 120 validation repertoires were produced on the same platform, according to a later analysis. The study aimed to test whether cataloging public T cell receptors could reveal signatures of past pathogen exposure. In addition to the first cohort of hundreds of subjects, a separate validation cohort of 120 different subjects was used. The study combined high-throughput TCR immunosequencing, statistical association of individual TCRs with disease status, and machine learning to predict cytomegalovirus infection status.

Study-level results and caveats: A later analysis had no HLA typing for the validation cohort, so co-occurrence there was scored across all 130 or so repertoires. While some public TCRs were present in many individuals, most TCR sequences turned up only very rarely across donors. A later analysis found that TCRs clustered in the first cohort also tended to co-occur in the roughly 120 validation repertoires, with about 94% of cluster scores above 0. The classifier was reported to diagnose cytomegalovirus status with high specificity and sensitivity in both the original and validation cohorts. The study gave a list of about 160 TCR beta chains associated with cytomegalovirus. A few of the identified cytomegalovirus-associated TCR beta chains were confirmed in vitro to be specific for cytomegalovirus antigens. It was suggested by the authors that the approach could potentially be generalized to other disease states and immunological phenotypes.

Separate from the approximately 730-subject first cohort, the validation cohort of 95 to 150 subjects was the group to which the donors belonged. CDR1 and CDR2 (MGHRA, YSYEKL) derive from the germline V gene. The CDR3, from cysteine to phenylalanine, totals 19 residues. CDR3 DNA is the only sequence kept; it has 57 bases, read in frame from the first base. A distance of 19 bases separates the germline ends of V and J, which lose 0 bases and 1 base respectively. Receptor libraries were prepared by the immunoSEQ multiplex PCR assay. The published analysis was carried out like this. A statistical classification framework was built to diagnose cytomegalovirus status from the catalog of TCR beta chain sequences. TCRdb took over this immuneACCESS table, retaining in-frame rearrangements with V and J assigned. Such tables are incomplete; in checked studies, under half of the missing clones stem from an unresolved V gene, and the remainder is unexplained. V and J calls and clone size come straight from that table; D and trimming were deduced from the DNA. In all, the sample holds 150,000 to 200,000 clones, and roughly 82% of those were seen once. The top ten constitute 1.4% to 1.5% of the sample.

The receptor was isolated from a woman aged 18-29 years in good health and CMV-seronegative. What was sequenced was PBMCs. Recombination linked TRBV4-1 to TRBJ1-5; the D segment cannot be called with confidence. The DNA is TGCGCCAGCAGCCAAGATCTGGGCAGCTTTACACGGAGCAATCAGCCCCAGCATTTT. This is translated as CASSQDLGSFTRSNQPQHF.